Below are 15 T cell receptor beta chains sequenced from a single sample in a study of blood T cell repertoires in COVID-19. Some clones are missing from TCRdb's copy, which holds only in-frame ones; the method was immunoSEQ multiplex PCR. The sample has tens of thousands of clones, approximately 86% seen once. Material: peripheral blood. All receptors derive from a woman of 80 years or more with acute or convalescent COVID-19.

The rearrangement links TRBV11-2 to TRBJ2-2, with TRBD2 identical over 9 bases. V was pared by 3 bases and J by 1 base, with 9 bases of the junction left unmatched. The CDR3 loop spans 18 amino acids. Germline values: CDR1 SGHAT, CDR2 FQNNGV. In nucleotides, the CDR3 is TGTGCCAGCAGCTTTATGGCGGGGGGGCATGGGAACACCGGGGAGCTGTTTTTT. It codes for CASSFMAGGHGNTGELFF.

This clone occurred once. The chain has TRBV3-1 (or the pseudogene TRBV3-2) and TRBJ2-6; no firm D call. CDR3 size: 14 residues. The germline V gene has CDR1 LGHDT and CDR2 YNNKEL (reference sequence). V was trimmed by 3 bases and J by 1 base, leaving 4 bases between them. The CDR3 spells CASSQASGANVLTF. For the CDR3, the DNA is TGTGCCAGCAGCCAGGCTTCTGGGGCCAACGTCCTGACTTTC.

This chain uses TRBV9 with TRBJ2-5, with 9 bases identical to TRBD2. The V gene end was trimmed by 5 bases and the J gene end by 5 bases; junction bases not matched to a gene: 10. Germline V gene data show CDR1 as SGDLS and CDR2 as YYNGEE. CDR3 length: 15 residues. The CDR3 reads CASRIIGLATETQYF. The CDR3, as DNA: TGTGCCAGCAGAATAATAGGACTAGCGACGGAGACCCAGTACTTC. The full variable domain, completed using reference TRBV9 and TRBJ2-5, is DSGVTQTPKHLITATGQRVTLRCSPRSGDLSVYWYQQSLDQGLQFLIQYYNGEERAKGNILERFSAQQFPDLHSELNLSSLELGDSALYFCASRIIGLATETQYFGPGTRLLVL.

The CDR3 loop is CASSPPTGTGGSPLHF. CDR3 nucleotide sequence: TGCGCCAGCAGCCCCCCCACGGGCACAGGTGGCTCACCCCTCCACTTT. V and J are TRBV4-1 and TRBJ1-6; D is perhaps TRBD1 (5 bases). V was shortened by 4 bases and J by 10 bases, with 20 bases between the two germline ends. CDR1 is MGHRA and CDR2 is YSYEKL in the germline V gene. The CDR3 covers 16 residues.

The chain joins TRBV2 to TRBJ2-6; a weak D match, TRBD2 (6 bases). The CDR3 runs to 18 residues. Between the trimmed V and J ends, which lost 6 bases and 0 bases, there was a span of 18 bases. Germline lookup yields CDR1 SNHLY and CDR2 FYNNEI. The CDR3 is CASSSHFGGNSGANVLTF. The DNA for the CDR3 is TGTGCCAGCAGCTCACATTTCGGGGGAAACTCTGGGGCCAACGTCCTGACTTTC.

CDR3 DNA: TGTGCCAGCAGTTACTCGAGGACAGGCGAGCAGTTCTTC. This sequence encodes CASSYSRTGEQFF. V and J are TRBV6-2 or TRBV6-3 and TRBJ2-1; 7 nucleotides agree with TRBD1. The CDR3 totals 13 residues. CDR1 is MNHEY and CDR2 is SVGEGT in the germline V gene. J was trimmed by 10 bases and V by 0 bases; bases with no gene match: 3.

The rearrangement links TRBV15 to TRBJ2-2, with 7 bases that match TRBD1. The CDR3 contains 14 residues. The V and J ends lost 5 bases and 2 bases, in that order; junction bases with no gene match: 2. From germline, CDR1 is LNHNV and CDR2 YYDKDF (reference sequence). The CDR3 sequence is CATSRDSNTGELFF. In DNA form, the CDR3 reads TGTGCCACCAGCCGGGACAGTAACACCGGGGAGCTGTTTTTT.

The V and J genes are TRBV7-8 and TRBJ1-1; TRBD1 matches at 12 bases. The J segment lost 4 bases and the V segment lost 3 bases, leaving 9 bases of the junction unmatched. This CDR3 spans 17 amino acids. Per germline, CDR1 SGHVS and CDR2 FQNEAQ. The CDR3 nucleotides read TGTGCCAGCAGCTTCATCGGGACAGGGGGCGCGGTCACTGAAGCTTTCTTT. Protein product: CASSFIGTGGAVTEAFF.

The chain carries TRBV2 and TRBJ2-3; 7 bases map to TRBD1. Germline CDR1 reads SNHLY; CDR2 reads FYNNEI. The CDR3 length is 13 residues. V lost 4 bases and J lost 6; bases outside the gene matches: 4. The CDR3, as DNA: TGTGCCAGCAGTGGGACAGGAAAGGATACGCAGTATTTT. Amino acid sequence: CASSGTGKDTQYF.

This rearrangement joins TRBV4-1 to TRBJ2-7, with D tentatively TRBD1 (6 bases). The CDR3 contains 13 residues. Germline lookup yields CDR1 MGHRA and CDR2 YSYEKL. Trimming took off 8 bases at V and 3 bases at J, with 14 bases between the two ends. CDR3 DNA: TGCGCCAGCTCCCGGGACACCTACTACGAGCAGTACTTC. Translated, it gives CASSRDTYYEQYF.

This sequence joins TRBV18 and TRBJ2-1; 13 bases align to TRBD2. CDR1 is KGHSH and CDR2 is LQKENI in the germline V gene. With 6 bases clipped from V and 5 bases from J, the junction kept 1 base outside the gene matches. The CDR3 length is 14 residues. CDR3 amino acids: CASSGLAGDNEQFF. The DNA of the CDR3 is TGTGCCAGCTCCGGACTAGCGGGGGACAATGAGCAGTTCTTC. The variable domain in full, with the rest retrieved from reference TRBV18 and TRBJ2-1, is NAGVMQNPRHLVRRRGQEARLRCSPMKGHSHVYWYRQLPEEGLKFMVYLQKENIIDESGMPKERFSAEFPKEGPSILRIQQVVRGDSAAYFCASSGLAGDNEQFFGPGTRLTVL.

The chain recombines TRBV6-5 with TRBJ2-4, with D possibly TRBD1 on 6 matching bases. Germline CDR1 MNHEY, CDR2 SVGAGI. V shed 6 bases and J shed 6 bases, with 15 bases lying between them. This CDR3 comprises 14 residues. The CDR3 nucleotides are TGTGCCAGCAGCACAGGGCCCTCCCCAAACATTCAGTACTTC. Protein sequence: CASSTGPSPNIQYF.

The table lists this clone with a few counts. CDR3 nucleotides: TGCGCCAGCAGCTTGCCTGACAGGGAAGGCGAGCAGTACTTC. This codes for CASSLPDREGEQYF. The V call is TRBV5-1, the J call TRBJ2-7; 7 bases are a match to TRBD1. Germline trimming cut 1 base from V and 6 bases from J; bases unmatched to any gene: 7. The CDR3 has 14 amino acids. Germline V gene lookup returns CDR1 SGHRS and CDR2 YFSETQ.

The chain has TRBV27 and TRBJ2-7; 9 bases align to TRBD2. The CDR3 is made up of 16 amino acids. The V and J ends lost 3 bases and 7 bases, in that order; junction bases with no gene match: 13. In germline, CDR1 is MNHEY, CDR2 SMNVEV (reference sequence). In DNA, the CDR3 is TGTGCCAGCAGTTTCCTCGGGACTAGCAGGAGGGGGGAGCAGTACTTC. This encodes CASSFLGTSRRGEQYF.

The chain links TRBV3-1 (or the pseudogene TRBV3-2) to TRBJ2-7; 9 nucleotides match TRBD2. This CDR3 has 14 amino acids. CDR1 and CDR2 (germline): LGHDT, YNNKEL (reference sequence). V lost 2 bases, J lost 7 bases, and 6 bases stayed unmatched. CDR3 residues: CASSQRGAGGEQYF. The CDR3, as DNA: TGTGCCAGCAGCCAACGCGGCGCGGGGGGGGAGCAGTACTTC.